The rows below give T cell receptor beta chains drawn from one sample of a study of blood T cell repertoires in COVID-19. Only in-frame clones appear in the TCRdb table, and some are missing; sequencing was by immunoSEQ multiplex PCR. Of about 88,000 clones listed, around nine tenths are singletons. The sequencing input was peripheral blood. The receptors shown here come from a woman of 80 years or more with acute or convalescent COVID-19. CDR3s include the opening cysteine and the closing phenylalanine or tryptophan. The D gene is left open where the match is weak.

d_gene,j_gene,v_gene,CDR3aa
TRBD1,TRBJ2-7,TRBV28,CASRPQGAHRGEQYF
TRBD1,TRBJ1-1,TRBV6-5,CASSKGQSTEAFF
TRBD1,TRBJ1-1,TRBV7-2,CASSRTGLTEAFF
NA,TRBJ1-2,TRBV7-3,CASSLIAGNYGYTF
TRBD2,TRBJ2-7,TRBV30,CAWRYGGVGYEQYF
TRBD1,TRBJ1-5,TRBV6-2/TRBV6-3,CASSPSWGQLLNQPQHF
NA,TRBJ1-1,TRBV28,CASSPHGSTEAFF
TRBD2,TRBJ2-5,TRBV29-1,CSVVAGGGQTQYF
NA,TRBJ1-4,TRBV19,CASSPRSGVNEKLFF
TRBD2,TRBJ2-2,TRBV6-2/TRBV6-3,CASSYGAGGNTGELFF
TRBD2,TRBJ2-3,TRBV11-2,CASTLSGASTDTQYF
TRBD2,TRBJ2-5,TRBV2,CASRPSGGLGETQYF
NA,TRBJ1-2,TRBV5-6,CASSLERGVGYTF
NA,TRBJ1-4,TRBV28,CASSLMETHNEKLFF
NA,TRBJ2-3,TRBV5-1,CASSQRTATDTQYF
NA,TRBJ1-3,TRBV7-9,CASSLETEGNTIYF